This T cell receptor (beta chain) was identified in a study of CD8+ T cells in alopecia areata. Trimming removed 7 bases from V and 7 bases from J, with 14 bases in between. The V gene's germline CDR1 is LNHDA and CDR2 SQIVND (reference sequence). The CDR3 is 14 amino acids. Patients with alopecia areata provided lesional scalp punch biopsies as well as peripheral blood. Extraction of RNA preceded its reverse transcription into cDNA, which served as the sequencing template. The assay was immunoSEQ multiplex PCR, and TCRdb's table has in-frame clones only and misses some. The sample includes 150,000 or so clones, roughly 61% seen only once; the top ten take roughly 6.5%.

This rearrangement joins TRBV19 to TRBJ1-6, with D possibly being TRBD1 (6 bases). This sample comprised CD4+ T cells sorted from blood, obtained at week 0. This receptor was obtained from a human donor with alopecia areata. The CDR3 coding sequence is TGTGCCAGTACGAGGGCAGGGGTGAATTCACCCCTCCACTTT. As protein: CASTRAGVNSPLHF.